This T cell receptor (beta chain) came from a study of blood T cell repertoires in COVID-19. CDR1 and CDR2 from the germline V gene are GTSNPN and SVGIG (reference sequence). Trimming at V came to 4 bases and at J to 6 bases, leaving 10 bases not matched to a gene. CDR3 length equals 17 residues. Data came from immunoSEQ multiplex PCR; TCRdb stores just in-frame clones and leaves some out. Of about 30,000 clones in the sample, 85% to 90% were seen once. The TCR comes from a human donor in a cohort sampled during active COVID-19. The donor label of this sample is uncertain. The chain employs TRBV30 and TRBJ2-2; 14 bases are shared with TRBD2. Sequenced sample: peripheral blood. In DNA form, the CDR3 reads TGTGCCTGGAACAAACCAGGGACTAGCGGGAGCGCCGGGGAGCTGTTTTTT. The encoded protein is CAWNKPGTSGSAGELFF. The full variable domain, with the rest looked up from reference TRBV30 and TRBJ2-2, is SQTIHQWPATLVQPVGSPLSLECTVEGTSNPNLYWYRQAAGRGLQLLFYSVGIGQISSEVPQNLSASRPQDRQFILSSKKLLLSDSGFYLCAWNKPGTSGSAGELFFGEGSRLTVL.